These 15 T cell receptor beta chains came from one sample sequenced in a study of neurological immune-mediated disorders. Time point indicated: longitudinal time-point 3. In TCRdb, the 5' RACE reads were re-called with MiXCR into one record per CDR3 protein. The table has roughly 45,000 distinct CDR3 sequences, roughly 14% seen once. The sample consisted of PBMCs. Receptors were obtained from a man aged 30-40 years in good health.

CDR3 loop: CASSFGLARTDTQYF. DNA of the CDR3: TGTGCCAGCAGCTTTGGACTAGCGCGCACAGATACGCAGTATTTT. The genes are TRBV7-2 and TRBJ2-3, with 9 positions matching TRBD2. The germline CDR1 and CDR2 sequences are SGHTA and FQGNSA. The CDR3 has 15 amino acids. V lost 3 bases to trimming and J lost 1 base; unmatched junction nucleotides: 2. Full variable domain (missing parts from reference TRBV7-2 and TRBJ2-3): GAGVSQSPSNKVTEKGKDVELRCDPISGHTALYWYRQSLGQGLEFLIYFQGNSAPDKSGLPSDRFSAERTGGSVSTLTIQRTQQEDSAVYLCASSFGLARTDTQYFGPGTRLTVL.

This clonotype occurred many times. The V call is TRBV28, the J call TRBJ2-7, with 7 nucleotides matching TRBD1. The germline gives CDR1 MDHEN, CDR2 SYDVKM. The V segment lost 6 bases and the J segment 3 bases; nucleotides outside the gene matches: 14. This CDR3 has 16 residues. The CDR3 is CASRKQGQPGLYEQYF. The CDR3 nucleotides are TGTGCCAGCAGGAAACAGGGGCAGCCCGGGCTCTACGAGCAGTACTTC.

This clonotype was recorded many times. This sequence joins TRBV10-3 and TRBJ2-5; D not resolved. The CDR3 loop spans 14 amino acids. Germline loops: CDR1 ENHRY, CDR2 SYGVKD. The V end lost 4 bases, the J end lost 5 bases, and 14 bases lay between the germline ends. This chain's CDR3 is CAISGPGRGETQYF. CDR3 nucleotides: TGTGCCATCAGTGGCCCCGGTCGTGGGGAGACCCAGTACTTC.

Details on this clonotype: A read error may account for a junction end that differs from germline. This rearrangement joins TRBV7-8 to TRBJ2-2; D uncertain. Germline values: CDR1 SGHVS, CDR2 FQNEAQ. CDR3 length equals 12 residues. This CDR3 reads CDSSLRTGELFF. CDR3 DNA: TGTGACAGCAGCTTACGCACAGGGGAGCTGTTTTTT. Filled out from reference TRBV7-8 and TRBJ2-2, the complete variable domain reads GAGVSQSPRYKVAKRGQDVALRCDPISGHVSLFWYQQALGQGPEFLTYFQNEAQLDKSGLPSDRFFAERPEGSVSTLKIQRTQQEDSAVYLCDSSLRTGELFFGEGSRLTVL.

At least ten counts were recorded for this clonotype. The CDR3 DNA reads TGTGCCAGCAGTCCAGGGACAGGCCAAAGGCCCCAGCATTTT. This gives the protein CASSPGTGQRPQHF. The chain employs TRBV12-3 or TRBV12-4 and TRBJ1-5, with 8 bases that match TRBD1. With V trimmed by 5 bases and J by 9 bases, 9 bases remained unmatched. The CDR3 runs 14 residues.

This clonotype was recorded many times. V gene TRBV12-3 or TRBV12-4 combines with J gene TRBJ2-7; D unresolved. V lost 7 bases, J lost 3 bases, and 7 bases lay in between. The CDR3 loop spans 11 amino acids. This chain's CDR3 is CASKGVYEQYF. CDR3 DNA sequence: TGTGCCAGCAAGGGTGTCTACGAGCAGTACTTC.

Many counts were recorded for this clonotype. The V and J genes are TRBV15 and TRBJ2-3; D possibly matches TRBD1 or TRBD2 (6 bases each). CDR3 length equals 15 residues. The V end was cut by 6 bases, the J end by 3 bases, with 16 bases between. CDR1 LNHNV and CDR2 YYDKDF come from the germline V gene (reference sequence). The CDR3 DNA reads TGTGCCACCAGGGCGCTCGGGGGCTCGACAGATACGCAGTATTTT. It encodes CATRALGGSTDTQYF.

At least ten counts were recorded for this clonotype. The CDR3 DNA sequence: TGTGCCATAGGACAGGGCGACACAGATACGCAGTATTTT. Translated, it gives CAIGQGDTDTQYF. The chain couples TRBV10-3 to TRBJ2-3, with 8 bases matching TRBD1. With V trimmed by 9 bases and J by 2 bases, 4 bases remained unmatched. Germline values: CDR1 ENHRY, CDR2 SYGVKD. CDR3 length equals 13 residues.

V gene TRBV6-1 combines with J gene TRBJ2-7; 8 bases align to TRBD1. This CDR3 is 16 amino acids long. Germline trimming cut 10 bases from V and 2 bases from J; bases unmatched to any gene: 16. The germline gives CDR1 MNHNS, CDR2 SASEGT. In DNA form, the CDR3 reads TGTGCCACCTCTTATCGTCATACAGGGGGTACCTACGAGCAGTACTTC. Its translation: CATSYRHTGGTYEQYF.

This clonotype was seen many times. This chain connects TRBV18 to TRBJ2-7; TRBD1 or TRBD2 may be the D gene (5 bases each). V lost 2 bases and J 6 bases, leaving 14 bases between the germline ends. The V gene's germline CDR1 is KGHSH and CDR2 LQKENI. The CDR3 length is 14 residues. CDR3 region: CASSPGQGRGEQYF. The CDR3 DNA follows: TGTGCCAGCTCACCAGGGCAGGGACGAGGCGAGCAGTACTTC. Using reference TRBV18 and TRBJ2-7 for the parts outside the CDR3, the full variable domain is NAGVMQNPRHLVRRRGQEARLRCSPMKGHSHVYWYRQLPEEGLKFMVYLQKENIIDESGMPKERFSAEFPKEGPSILRIQQVVRGDSAAYFCASSPGQGRGEQYFGPGTRLTVT.

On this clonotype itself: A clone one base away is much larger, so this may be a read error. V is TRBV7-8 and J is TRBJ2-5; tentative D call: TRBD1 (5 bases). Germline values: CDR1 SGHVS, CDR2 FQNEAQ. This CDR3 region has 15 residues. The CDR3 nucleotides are TGTGCCAGCAGCTTAGCGGAACAGGCCCAAGAGTCCCAGTACTTC. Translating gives CASSLAEQAQESQYF.

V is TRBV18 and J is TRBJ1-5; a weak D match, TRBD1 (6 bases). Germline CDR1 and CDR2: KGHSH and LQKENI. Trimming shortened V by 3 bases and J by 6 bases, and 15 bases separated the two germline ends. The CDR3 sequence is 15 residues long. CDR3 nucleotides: TGTGCCAGCTCACCGGCCCGGGACAAGCTTCAGCCCCAGCATTTT. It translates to CASSPARDKLQPQHF.

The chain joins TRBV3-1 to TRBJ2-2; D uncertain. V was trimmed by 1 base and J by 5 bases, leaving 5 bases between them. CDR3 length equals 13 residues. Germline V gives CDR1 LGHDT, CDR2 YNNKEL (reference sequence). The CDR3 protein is CASSQGRTGELFF. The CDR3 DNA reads TGTGCCAGCAGCCAAGGAAGGACCGGGGAGCTGTTTTTT.

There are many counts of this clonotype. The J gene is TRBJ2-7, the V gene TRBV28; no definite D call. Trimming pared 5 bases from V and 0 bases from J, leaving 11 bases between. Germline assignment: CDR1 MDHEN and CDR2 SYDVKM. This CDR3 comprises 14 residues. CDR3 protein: CASSPIANSYEQYF. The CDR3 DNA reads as TGTGCCAGCAGTCCAATCGCCAACTCCTACGAGCAGTACTTC.

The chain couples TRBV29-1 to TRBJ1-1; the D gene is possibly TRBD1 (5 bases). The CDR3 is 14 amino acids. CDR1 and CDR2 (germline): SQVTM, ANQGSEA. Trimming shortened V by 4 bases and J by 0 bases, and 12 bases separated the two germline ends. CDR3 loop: CSVAPGLVNTEAFF. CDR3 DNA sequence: TGCAGCGTTGCCCCGGGACTGGTGAACACTGAAGCTTTCTTT.